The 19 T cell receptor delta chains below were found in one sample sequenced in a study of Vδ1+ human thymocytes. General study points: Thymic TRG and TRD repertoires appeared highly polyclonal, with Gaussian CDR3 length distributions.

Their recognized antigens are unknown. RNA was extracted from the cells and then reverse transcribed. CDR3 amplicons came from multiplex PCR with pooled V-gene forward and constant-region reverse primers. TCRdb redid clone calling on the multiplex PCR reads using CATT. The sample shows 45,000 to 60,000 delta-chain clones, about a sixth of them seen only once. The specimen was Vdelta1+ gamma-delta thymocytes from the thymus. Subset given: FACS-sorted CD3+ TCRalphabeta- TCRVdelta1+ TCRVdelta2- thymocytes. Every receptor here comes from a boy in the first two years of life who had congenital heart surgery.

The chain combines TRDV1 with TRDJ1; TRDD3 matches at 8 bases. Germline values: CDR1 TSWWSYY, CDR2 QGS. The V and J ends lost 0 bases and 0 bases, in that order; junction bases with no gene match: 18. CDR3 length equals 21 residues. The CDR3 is CALGELVPRPSWGTYTDKLIF. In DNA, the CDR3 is TGTGCTCTTGGGGAACTCGTCCCACGCCCGTCCTGGGGGACGTACACCGATAAACTCATCTTT.

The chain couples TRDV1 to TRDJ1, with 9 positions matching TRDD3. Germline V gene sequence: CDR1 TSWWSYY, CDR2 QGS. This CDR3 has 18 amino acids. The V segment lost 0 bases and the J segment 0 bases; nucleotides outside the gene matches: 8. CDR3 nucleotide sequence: TGTGCTCTTGGGGAACTGGGGGATACATGCGGGTACACCGATAAACTCATCTTT. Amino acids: CALGELGDTCGYTDKLIF.

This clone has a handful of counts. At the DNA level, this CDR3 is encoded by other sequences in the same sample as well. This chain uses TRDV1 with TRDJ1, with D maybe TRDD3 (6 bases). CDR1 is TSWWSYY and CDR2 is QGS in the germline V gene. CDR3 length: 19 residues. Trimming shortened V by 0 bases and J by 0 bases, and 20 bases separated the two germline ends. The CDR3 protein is CALGELGTLSWGYTDKLIF. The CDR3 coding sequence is TGTGCTCTTGGGGAACTAGGGACGCTCAGCTGGGGATACACCGATAAACTCATCTTT.

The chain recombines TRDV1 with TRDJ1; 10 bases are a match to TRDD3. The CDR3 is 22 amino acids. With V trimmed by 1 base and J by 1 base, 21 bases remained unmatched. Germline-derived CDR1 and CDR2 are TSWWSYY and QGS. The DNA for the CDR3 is TGTGCTCTTGGGGAACCATCTACGTGGCCCGGGGGATACGCGCGATCCACCGATAAACTCATCTTT. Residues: CALGEPSTWPGGYARSTDKLIF.

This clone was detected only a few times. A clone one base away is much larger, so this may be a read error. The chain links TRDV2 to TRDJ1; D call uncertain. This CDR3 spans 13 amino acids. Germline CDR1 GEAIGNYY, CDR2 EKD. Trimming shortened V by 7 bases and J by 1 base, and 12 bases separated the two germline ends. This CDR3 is CAWKDPCTDKLIF. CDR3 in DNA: TGTGCCTGGAAGGACCCGTGCACCGATAAACTCATCTTT.

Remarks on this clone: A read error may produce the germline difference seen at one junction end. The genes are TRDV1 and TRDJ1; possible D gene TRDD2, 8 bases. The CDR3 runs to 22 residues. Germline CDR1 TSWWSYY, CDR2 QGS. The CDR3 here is CALGDPGLPTFHRTGEPDKLIF. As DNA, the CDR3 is TGTGCTCTCGGGGACCCGGGGCTTCCTACGTTCCATCGCACTGGGGAACCCGATAAACTCATCTTT.

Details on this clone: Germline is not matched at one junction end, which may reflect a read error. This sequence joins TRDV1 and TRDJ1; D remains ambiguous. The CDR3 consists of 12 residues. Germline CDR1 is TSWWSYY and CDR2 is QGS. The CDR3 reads CALGLYTDKPIF. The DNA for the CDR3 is TGTGCTCTTGGGCTGTACACCGATAAACCCATCTTT.

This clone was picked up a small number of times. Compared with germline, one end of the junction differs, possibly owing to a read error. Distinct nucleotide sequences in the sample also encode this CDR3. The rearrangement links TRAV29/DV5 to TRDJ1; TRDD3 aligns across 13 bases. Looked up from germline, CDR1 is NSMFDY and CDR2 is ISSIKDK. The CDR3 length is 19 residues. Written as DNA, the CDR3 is TGTGCGGCAATCCCCAATCGTACTGGGGGATACGGGGACACCGATAAACTCATCTTT. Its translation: CAAIPNRTGGYGDTDKLIF.

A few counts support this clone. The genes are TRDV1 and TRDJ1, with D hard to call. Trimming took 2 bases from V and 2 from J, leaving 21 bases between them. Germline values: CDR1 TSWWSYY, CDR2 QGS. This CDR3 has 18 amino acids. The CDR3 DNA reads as TGTGCTCTTGGGGAAGGGGCCCGGGAGCGGGCCGAGACCGATAAACTCATCTTT. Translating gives CALGEGARERAETDKLIF.

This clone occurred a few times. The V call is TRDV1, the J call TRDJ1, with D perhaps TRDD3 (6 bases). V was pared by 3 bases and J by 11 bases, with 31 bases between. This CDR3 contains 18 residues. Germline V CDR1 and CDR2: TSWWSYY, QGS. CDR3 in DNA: TGTGCTCTTGGGGACGGGACGTTTCCACGGGGACCCCGTGGGGGTCTCATCTTT. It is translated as CALGDGTFPRGPRGGLIF.

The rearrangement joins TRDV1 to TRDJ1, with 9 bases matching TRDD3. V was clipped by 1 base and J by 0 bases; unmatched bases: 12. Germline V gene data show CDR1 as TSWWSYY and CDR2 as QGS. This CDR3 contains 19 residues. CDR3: CALGERTLLGDLYTDKLIF. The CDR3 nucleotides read TGTGCTCTTGGGGAACGCACTTTACTGGGGGACCTGTACACCGATAAACTCATCTTT.

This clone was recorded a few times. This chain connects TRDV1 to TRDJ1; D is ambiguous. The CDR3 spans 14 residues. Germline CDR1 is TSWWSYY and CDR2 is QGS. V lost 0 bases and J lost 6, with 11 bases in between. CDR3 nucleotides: TGTGCTCTTGGGGAACTGGACTTACTTCATAAACTCATCTTT. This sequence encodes CALGELDLLHKLIF.

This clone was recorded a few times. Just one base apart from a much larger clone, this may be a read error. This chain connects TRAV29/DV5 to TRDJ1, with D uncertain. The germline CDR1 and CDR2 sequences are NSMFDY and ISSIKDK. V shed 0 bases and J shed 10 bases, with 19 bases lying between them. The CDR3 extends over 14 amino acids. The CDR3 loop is CAASGTWWTRALIF. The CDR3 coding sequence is TGTGCAGCAAGCGGAACGTGGTGGACACGGGCACTCATCTTT.

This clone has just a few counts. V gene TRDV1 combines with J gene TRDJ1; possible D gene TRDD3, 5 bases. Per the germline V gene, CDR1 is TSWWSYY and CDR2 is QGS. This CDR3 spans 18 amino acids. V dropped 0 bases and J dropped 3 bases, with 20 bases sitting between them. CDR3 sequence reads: CALGELDLSPNTADKLIF. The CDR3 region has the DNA TGTGCTCTTGGGGAACTAGACTTGTCACCTAATACGGCCGATAAACTCATCTTT.

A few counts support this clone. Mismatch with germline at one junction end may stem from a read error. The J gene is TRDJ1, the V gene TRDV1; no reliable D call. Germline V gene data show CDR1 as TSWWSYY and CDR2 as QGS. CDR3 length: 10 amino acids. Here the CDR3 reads CALGELGAFF. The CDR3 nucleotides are TGTGCTCTTGGGGAACTAGGGGCTTTTTTT.

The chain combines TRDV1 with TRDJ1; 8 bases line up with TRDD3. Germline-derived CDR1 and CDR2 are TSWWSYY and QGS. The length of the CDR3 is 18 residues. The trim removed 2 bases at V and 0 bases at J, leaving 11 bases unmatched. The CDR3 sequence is CALGESPTLGDHTDKLIF. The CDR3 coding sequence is TGTGCTCTTGGGGAATCACCTACATTGGGGGATCACACCGATAAACTCATCTTT.

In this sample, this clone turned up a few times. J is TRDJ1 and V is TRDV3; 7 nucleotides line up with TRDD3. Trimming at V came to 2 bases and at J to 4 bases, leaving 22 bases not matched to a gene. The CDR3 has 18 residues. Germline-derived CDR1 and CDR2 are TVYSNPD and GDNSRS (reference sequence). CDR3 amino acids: CAFRAQPYVGIYDDKLIF. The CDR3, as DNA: TGTGCCTTTCGGGCCCAGCCCTACGTGGGGATATATGACGATAAACTCATCTTT. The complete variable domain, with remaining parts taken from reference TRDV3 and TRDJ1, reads CDKVTQSSPDQTVASGSEVVLLCTYDTVYSNPDLFWYRIRPDYSFQFVFYGDNSRSEGADFTQGRFSVKHILTQKAFHLVISPVRTEDSATYYCAFRAQPYVGIYDDKLIFGKGTRVTVEP.

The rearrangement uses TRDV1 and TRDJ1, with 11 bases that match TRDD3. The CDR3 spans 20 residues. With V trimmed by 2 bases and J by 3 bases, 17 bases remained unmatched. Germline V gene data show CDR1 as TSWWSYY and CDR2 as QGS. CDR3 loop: CALGEGSLQVTGGYADKLIF. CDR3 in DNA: TGTGCTCTTGGGGAAGGTTCCCTCCAGGTAACTGGGGGATATGCCGATAAACTCATCTTT.

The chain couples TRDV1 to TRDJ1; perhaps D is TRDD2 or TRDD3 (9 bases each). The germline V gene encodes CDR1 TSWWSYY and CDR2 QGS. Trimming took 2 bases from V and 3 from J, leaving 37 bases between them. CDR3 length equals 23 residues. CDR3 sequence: CALGETLAPSYVSGGLGSDKLIF. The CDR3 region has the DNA TGTGCTCTTGGGGAAACACTCGCGCCTTCCTACGTGTCTGGGGGATTGGGGTCCGATAAACTCATCTTT.